The 16 T cell receptor beta chains presented below share a single source sample, sequenced in a study of blood T cell repertoires in COVID-19. The protocol was immunoSEQ multiplex PCR, while the TCRdb copy is restricted to in-frame clones and leaves out a portion. This table holds under 300,000 clones, roughly 80% found once. Input material: peripheral blood. These TCRs come from a woman in her fifties or sixties with active or convalescent COVID-19.

This clone came up a few times. This chain uses TRBV30 with TRBJ2-3; 12 bases fit TRBD2. The CDR3 runs to 19 residues. Germline CDR1 and CDR2: GTSNPN and SVGIG (reference sequence). V trimming: 2 bases; J trimming: 0 bases; junction bases outside the gene matches: 12. The CDR3 loop reads CAWSTTGLAGGISTDTQYF. CDR3 DNA sequence: TGTGCCTGGAGTACAACGGGGCTAGCGGGAGGGATTAGCACAGATACGCAGTATTTT.

The rearrangement uses TRBV2 and TRBJ1-5, with D unresolved. V was trimmed by 5 bases and J by 4 bases, leaving 9 bases between them. The V gene's germline CDR1 is SNHLY and CDR2 FYNNEI. The CDR3 has 13 amino acids. The CDR3 sequence is CASSPGLNQPQHF. The CDR3 DNA follows: TGTGCCAGCAGTCCAGGACTAAATCAGCCCCAGCATTTT. The entire variable domain, with the rest obtained from reference TRBV2 and TRBJ1-5, is as follows: EPEVTQTPSHQVTQMGQEVILRCVPISNHLYFYWYRQILGQKVEFLVSFYNNEISEKSEIFDDQFSVERPDGSNFTLKIRSTKLEDSAMYFCASSPGLNQPQHFGDGTRLSIL.

The chain recombines TRBV28 with TRBJ1-6; D not certain. Germline V gene data show CDR1 as MDHEN and CDR2 as SYDVKM. CDR3 size: 17 residues. V dropped 6 bases and J dropped 3 bases, with 18 bases sitting between them. CDR3 nucleotides: TGTGCCAGCAGCGGTTTTTTTGCGGTTTTCTATAATTCACCCCTCCACTTT. Translating it yields CASSGFFAVFYNSPLHF. Full variable domain (remainder filled in from reference TRBV28 and TRBJ1-6): DVKVTQSSRYLVKRTGEKVFLECVQDMDHENMFWYRQDPGLGLRLIYFSYDVKMKEKGDIPEGYSVSREKKERFSLILESASTNQTSMYLCASSGFFAVFYNSPLHFGNGTRLTVT.

V gene TRBV30 combines with J gene TRBJ1-4, with a weak D call TRBD1 (5 bases). The CDR3 has 12 residues. The V gene's germline CDR1 is GTSNPN and CDR2 SVGIG (reference sequence). V gave up 5 bases and J gave up 8 bases, with 12 bases separating them. CDR3 protein: CAWAGGGEKLFF. The CDR3 DNA follows: TGTGCCTGGGCGGGGGGTGGAGAAAAACTGTTTTTT.

The chain joins TRBV11-2 to TRBJ1-2, with D possibly matching TRBD1 (5 bases). Germline assignment: CDR1 SGHAT and CDR2 FQNNGV. The CDR3 length is 14 residues. Trimming took off 5 bases at V and 3 bases at J, with 13 bases between the two ends. CDR3 amino acids: CASSPLTVYYGYTF. In DNA form, the CDR3 reads TGTGCCAGCAGCCCCCTGACAGTTTACTATGGCTACACCTTC.

The chain joins TRBV19 to TRBJ1-6; 8 nucleotides align to TRBD1. Trimming at V came to 5 bases and at J to 9 bases, leaving 15 bases not matched to a gene. This CDR3 contains 17 residues. Germline CDR1 reads LNHDA; CDR2 reads SQIVND (reference sequence). In DNA, the CDR3 is TGTGCCAGTAGTGCGACCGCAGGGGGCTCCAGAAGTTCACCCCTCCACTTT. Translated: CASSATAGGSRSSPLHF.

The rearrangement uses TRBV29-1 and TRBJ2-3, with D maybe TRBD2 (6 bases). V gave up 0 bases and J gave up 3 bases, with 16 bases separating them. Looked up from germline, CDR1 is SQVTM and CDR2 is ANQGSEA. The CDR3 consists of 16 residues. As DNA, the CDR3 is TGCAGCGTTGAAGATGGGAGGCTAGCTAGAACAGATACGCAGTATTTT. Protein product: CSVEDGRLARTDTQYF.

V gene TRBV4-2 combines with J gene TRBJ2-3, with unresolved D. Trimming left V 4 bases short and J 6 bases short, with 11 bases between. CDR3 length equals 13 residues. In germline, CDR1 is LGHNA, CDR2 YNFKEQ. The CDR3 loop is CASSLERRDTQYF. CDR3 sequence (DNA): TGTGCCAGCAGCCTCGAGCGTAGGGATACGCAGTATTTT.

This sequence joins TRBV28 and TRBJ2-3; D gene uncertain. CDR1 and CDR2 (germline): MDHEN, SYDVKM. V lost 6 bases to trimming and J lost 6 bases, with 19 bases between them. CDR3 size: 15 residues. The CDR3 bases are TGTGCCAGCAGCTTTATATCCACACCGAGGGATACGCAGTATTTT. As protein: CASSFISTPRDTQYF.

This clone appeared once. J is TRBJ1-1 and V is TRBV7-8; 7 nucleotides match TRBD1. Per the germline V gene, CDR1 is SGHVS and CDR2 is FQNEAQ. The CDR3 length is 14 residues. Trimming took 5 bases from V and 6 from J; bases not matched to a gene: 9. The CDR3, as DNA: TGTGCCAGCAGCCATCGTGACAGGGTGTCTGAAGCTTTCTTT. This translates into CASSHRDRVSEAFF.

The chain has TRBV15 and TRBJ2-5; D not resolved. CDR3 length equals 15 residues. CDR1 and CDR2 from the germline V gene are LNHNV and YYDKDF (reference sequence). Trimming left V 2 bases short and J 2 bases short, with 12 bases between. Here the CDR3 DNA reads TGTGCCACCAGCAGAACCGGGTCCCTACAAGAGACCCAGTACTTC. Translation: CATSRTGSLQETQYF.

V and J are TRBV10-2 and TRBJ1-2; the match to TRBD1 covers 12 bases. Looked up from germline, CDR1 is WSHSY and CDR2 is SAAADI. Trimming took 2 bases from V and 8 from J; bases not matched to a gene: 9. The CDR3 loop spans 16 amino acids. The CDR3: CASSELAGQGAGGYTF. In nucleotides, the CDR3 is TGCGCCAGCAGTGAGCTAGCGGGACAGGGGGCTGGCGGCTACACCTTC.

This chain connects TRBV7-9 to TRBJ1-2, with unresolved D. This CDR3 contains 13 residues. In germline, CDR1 is SEHNR, CDR2 FQNEAQ (reference sequence). Deletions cut 4 bases from V and 2 bases from J, with 8 bases between. Here the CDR3 reads CASSSIQNYGYTF. CDR3 in DNA: TGTGCCAGCAGCTCCATCCAGAACTATGGCTACACCTTC.

The chain recombines TRBV2 with TRBJ2-1; 11 nucleotides agree with TRBD2. This CDR3 is 16 amino acids long. V shed 6 bases and J 4 bases; nucleotides not matched to a gene: 8. CDR1 is SNHLY, CDR2 FYNNEI, per germline. CDR3 amino acids: CASRPSRLAGYNEQFF. In DNA, the CDR3 is TGTGCCAGCAGACCATCGCGACTAGCGGGATACAATGAGCAGTTCTTC.

The CDR3 loop is CASSPTGLAVSTDTQYF. For the CDR3, the DNA is TGTGCCAGCAGCCCCACGGGACTAGCGGTAAGCACAGATACGCAGTATTTT. V gene TRBV3-1 (or the pseudogene TRBV3-2) combines with J gene TRBJ2-3; 11 nucleotides line up with TRBD2. The CDR3 is 17 residues long. The V gene end was trimmed by 4 bases and the J gene end by 0 bases; junction bases not matched to a gene: 6. Germline CDR1 is LGHDT and CDR2 is YNNKEL (reference sequence).

The chain carries TRBV6-1 and TRBJ1-2; 8 nucleotides agree with TRBD1. With 2 bases clipped from V and 4 bases from J, the junction kept 9 bases outside the gene matches. The CDR3 is made up of 16 amino acids. Germline-derived CDR1 and CDR2 are MNHNS and SASEGT. Written as DNA, the CDR3 is TGTGCCAGCAGTGAATACCCGGGACAGGACCTCTATGGCTACACCTTC. This gives the protein CASSEYPGQDLYGYTF.